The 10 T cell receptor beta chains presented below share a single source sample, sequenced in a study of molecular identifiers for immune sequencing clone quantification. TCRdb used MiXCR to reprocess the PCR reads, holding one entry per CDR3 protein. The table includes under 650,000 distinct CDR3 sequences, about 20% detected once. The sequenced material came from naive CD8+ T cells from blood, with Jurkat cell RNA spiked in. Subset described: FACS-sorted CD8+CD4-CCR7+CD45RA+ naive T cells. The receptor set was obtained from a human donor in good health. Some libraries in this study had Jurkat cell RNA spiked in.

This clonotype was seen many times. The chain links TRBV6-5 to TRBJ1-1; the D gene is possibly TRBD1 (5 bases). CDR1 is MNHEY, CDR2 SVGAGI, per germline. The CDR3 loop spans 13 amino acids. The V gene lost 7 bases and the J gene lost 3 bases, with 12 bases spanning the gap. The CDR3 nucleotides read TGTGCCAGCACCCAGTTGGGGCACACTGAAGCTTTCTTT. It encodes CASTQLGHTEAFF.

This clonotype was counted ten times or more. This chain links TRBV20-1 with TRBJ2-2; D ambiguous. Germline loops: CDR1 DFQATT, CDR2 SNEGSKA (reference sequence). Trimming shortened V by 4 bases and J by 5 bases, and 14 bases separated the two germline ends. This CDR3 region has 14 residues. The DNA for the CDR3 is TGCAGTGCTAACGGGTTCCAAGGGACCGGGGAGCTGTTTTTT. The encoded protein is CSANGFQGTGELFF.

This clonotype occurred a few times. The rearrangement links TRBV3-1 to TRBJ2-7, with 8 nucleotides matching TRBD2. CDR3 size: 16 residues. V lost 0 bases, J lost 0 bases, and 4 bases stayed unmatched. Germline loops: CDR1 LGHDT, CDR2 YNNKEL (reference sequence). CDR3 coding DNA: TGTGCCAGCAGCCAAGACACTAGCGGAAGCTCCTACGAGCAGTACTTC. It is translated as CASSQDTSGSSYEQYF.

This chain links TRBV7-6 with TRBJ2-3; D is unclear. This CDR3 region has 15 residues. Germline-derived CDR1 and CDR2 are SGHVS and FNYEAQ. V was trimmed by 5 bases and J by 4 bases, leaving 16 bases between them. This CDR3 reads CASSDTNASSDTQYF. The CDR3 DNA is TGTGCCAGCAGCGACACTAACGCGTCCTCAGATACGCAGTATTTT.

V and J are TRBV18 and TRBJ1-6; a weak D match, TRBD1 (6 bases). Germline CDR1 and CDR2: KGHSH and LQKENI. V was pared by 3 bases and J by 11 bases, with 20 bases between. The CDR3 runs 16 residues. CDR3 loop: CASSPWTEPFVAPLHF. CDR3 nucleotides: TGTGCCAGCTCACCTTGGACAGAGCCCTTCGTAGCACCCCTCCACTTT.

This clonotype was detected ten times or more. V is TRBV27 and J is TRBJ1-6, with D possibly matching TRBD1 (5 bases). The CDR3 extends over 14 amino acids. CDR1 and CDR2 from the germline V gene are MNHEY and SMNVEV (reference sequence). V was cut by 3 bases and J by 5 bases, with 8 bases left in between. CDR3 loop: CASSFGADNSPLHF. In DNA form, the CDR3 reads TGTGCCAGCAGTTTCGGGGCGGATAATTCACCCCTCCACTTT.

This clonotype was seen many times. The CDR3 loop is CASSQARGPSTDTQYF. The CDR3 nucleotides are TGCGCCAGCAGCCAAGCCAGGGGCCCAAGCACAGATACGCAGTATTTT. The chain combines TRBV4-3 with TRBJ2-3, with D tentatively TRBD1 (6 bases). Looked up from germline, CDR1 is LGHNA and CDR2 is YSLEER. V was trimmed by 1 base and J by 0 bases, leaving 11 bases between them. The CDR3 spans 16 residues.

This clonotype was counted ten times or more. The CDR3 region has the DNA TGTGCCAGCAGTTACGGCAGGGGGCGCGTTAATGAGCAGTTCTTC. This encodes CASSYGRGRVNEQFF. The chain carries TRBV6-2 or TRBV6-3 and TRBJ2-1, with 8 bases aligning to TRBD1. The trim removed 2 bases at V and 7 bases at J, leaving 7 bases unmatched. Germline-derived CDR1 and CDR2 are MNHEY and SVGEGT. The CDR3 length is 15 residues.

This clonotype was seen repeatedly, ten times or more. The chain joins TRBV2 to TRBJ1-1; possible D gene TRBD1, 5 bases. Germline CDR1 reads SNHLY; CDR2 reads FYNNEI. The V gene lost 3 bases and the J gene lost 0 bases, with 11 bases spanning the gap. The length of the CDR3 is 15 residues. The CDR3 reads CASSDPTEMNTEAFF. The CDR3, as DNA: TGTGCCAGCAGTGATCCGACAGAAATGAACACTGAAGCTTTCTTT.

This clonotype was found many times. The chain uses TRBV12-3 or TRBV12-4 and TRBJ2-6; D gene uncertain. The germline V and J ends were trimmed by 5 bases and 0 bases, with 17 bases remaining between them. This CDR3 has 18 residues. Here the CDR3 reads CASSLFKGGSSGANVLTF. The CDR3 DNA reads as TGTGCCAGCAGTCTCTTTAAGGGTGGTAGCTCTGGGGCCAACGTCCTGACTTTC.